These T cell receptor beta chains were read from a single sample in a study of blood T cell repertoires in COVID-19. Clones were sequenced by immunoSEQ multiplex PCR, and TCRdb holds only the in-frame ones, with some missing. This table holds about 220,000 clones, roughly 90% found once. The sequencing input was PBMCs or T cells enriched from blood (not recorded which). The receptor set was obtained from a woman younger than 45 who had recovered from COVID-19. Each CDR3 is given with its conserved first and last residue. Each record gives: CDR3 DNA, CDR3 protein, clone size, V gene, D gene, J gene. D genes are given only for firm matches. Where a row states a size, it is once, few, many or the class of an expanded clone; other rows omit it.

cdr3_nt: TGTGCCAGCAGCCAAGTTGGGGGGGCCAACACTGAAGCTTTCTTT; cdr3_aa: CASSQVGGANTEAFF; clone_size: NA; v_call: TRBV3-1/TRBV3-2; d_call: NA; j_call: TRBJ1-1
cdr3_nt: TGCGCCAGCAGCCAGAACAAAGATGGCGGCTCACCCCTCCACTTT; cdr3_aa: CASSQNKDGGSPLHF; clone_size: NA; v_call: TRBV4-3; d_call: NA; j_call: TRBJ1-6
cdr3_nt: TGCAGCGCCGGACAGGGCGCTCTGGGCGGCTACACCTTC; cdr3_aa: CSAGQGALGGYTF; clone_size: NA; v_call: TRBV29-1; d_call: TRBD1; j_call: TRBJ1-2
cdr3_nt: TGTGCCAGCGGTTTGTTGCGGGACTTAGGAGGCTACACCTTC; cdr3_aa: CASGLLRDLGGYTF; clone_size: NA; v_call: TRBV2; d_call: NA; j_call: TRBJ1-2
cdr3_nt: TGCAGCGTTGATCTCGGACAGCCTCACCAAGAGACCCAGTACTTC; cdr3_aa: CSVDLGQPHQETQYF; clone_size: NA; v_call: TRBV29-1; d_call: NA; j_call: TRBJ2-5
cdr3_nt: TGTGCCAGCAGCAAGACTACCACGAACACCGGGGAGCTGTTTTTT; cdr3_aa: CASSKTTTNTGELFF; clone_size: NA; v_call: TRBV7-8; d_call: NA; j_call: TRBJ2-2
cdr3_nt: TGTGCCAGCAGTTTTTCTGTCAACACTGAAGCTTTCTTT; cdr3_aa: CASSFSVNTEAFF; clone_size: NA; v_call: TRBV12-3/TRBV12-4; d_call: NA; j_call: TRBJ1-1
cdr3_nt: TGTGCCAGCAGCTTAACAGGGAATCCCCAAGGTGAAAAACTGTTTTTT; cdr3_aa: CASSLTGNPQGEKLFF; clone_size: NA; v_call: TRBV7-9; d_call: NA; j_call: TRBJ1-4
cdr3_nt: TGTGCCAGCAGCGGGACTAGCTATTACCAAGAGACCCAGTACTTC; cdr3_aa: CASSGTSYYQETQYF; clone_size: NA; v_call: TRBV7-2; d_call: TRBD2; j_call: TRBJ2-5
cdr3_nt: TGCGCCAGCAGCCAAGATACTAGCGGCTCCTACAATGAGCAGTTCTTC; cdr3_aa: CASSQDTSGSYNEQFF; clone_size: NA; v_call: TRBV4-1; d_call: TRBD2; j_call: TRBJ2-1
cdr3_nt: TGCGCCAGCAGCTTCCAGGGACTAGCGCAAGAGACCCAGTACTTC; cdr3_aa: CASSFQGLAQETQYF; clone_size: few; v_call: TRBV4-1; d_call: TRBD2; j_call: TRBJ2-5
cdr3_nt: TGTGCCAGCAGTGCGGGACAGGGGTTTACAGATACGCAGTATTTT; cdr3_aa: CASSAGQGFTDTQYF; clone_size: NA; v_call: TRBV7-2; d_call: TRBD1; j_call: TRBJ2-3
cdr3_nt: TGTGCCAGCAGTGAAGCGCTGGTAGGAACGGGCACTGAAGCTTTCTTT; cdr3_aa: CASSEALVGTGTEAFF; clone_size: NA; v_call: TRBV2; d_call: NA; j_call: TRBJ1-1
cdr3_nt: TGTGCCAGCAGTGACCCCGGGGGGAGAACTGAAGCTTTCTTT; cdr3_aa: CASSDPGGRTEAFF; clone_size: NA; v_call: TRBV6-4; d_call: NA; j_call: TRBJ1-1
cdr3_nt: TGTGCCAGCACCCCAGGGCCGAACACTGAAGCTTTCTTT; cdr3_aa: CASTPGPNTEAFF; clone_size: NA; v_call: TRBV6-6; d_call: NA; j_call: TRBJ1-1
cdr3_nt: TGTGCCAGCAGCTCCCCCAGGGGTGCTGGCACCGGGGAGCTGTTTTTT; cdr3_aa: CASSSPRGAGTGELFF; clone_size: NA; v_call: TRBV5-5; d_call: NA; j_call: TRBJ2-2
cdr3_nt: TGCGCCAGCAGTGAGAGGAGTGCAGGGGCCGCCTTC; cdr3_aa: CASSERSAGAAF; clone_size: few; v_call: TRBV10-2; d_call: NA; j_call: TRBJ1-2
cdr3_nt: TGTGCCAGCAGCCCGGCGGCGGCCTCAGAAAAACTGTTTTTT; cdr3_aa: CASSPAAASEKLFF; clone_size: NA; v_call: TRBV7-9; d_call: NA; j_call: TRBJ1-4
cdr3_nt: TGTGCCAGCAGCCGACGGACAGGGCCCAATGAGCAGTTCTTC; cdr3_aa: CASSRRTGPNEQFF; clone_size: NA; v_call: TRBV3-1/TRBV3-2; d_call: TRBD1; j_call: TRBJ2-1
cdr3_nt: TGTGCCAGCAGATCTAGCGGGGGAGAGACCCAGTACTTC; cdr3_aa: CASRSSGGETQYF; clone_size: NA; v_call: TRBV7-3; d_call: TRBD2; j_call: TRBJ2-5
cdr3_nt: TGTGCCAGCAGCATTCACGGGGGGACCGGGGAGCTGTTTTTT; cdr3_aa: CASSIHGGTGELFF; clone_size: NA; v_call: TRBV7-2; d_call: TRBD2; j_call: TRBJ2-2
cdr3_nt: TGTGCCAGCACTGAAGGGACTAGCGGCAATGAGCAGTTCTTC; cdr3_aa: CASTEGTSGNEQFF; clone_size: NA; v_call: TRBV9; d_call: TRBD2; j_call: TRBJ2-1
cdr3_nt: TGTGCCAGTAGTGTTCGGGACAGTTACTATGGCTACACCTTC; cdr3_aa: CASSVRDSYYGYTF; clone_size: NA; v_call: TRBV19; d_call: TRBD1; j_call: TRBJ1-2
cdr3_nt: TGCGCCAGCAGCCAGACAGGGGGGAATCAGCCCCAGCATTTT; cdr3_aa: CASSQTGGNQPQHF; clone_size: NA; v_call: TRBV4-3; d_call: TRBD1; j_call: TRBJ1-5
cdr3_nt: TGTGCCAGCTCACCTCGTCCGGGACAGGGTAATGAAAAACTGTTTTTT; cdr3_aa: CASSPRPGQGNEKLFF; clone_size: NA; v_call: TRBV18; d_call: TRBD1; j_call: TRBJ1-4
cdr3_nt: TGTGCCAGCAGCTTAGAGGCGGGCAATCAGCCCCAGCATTTT; cdr3_aa: CASSLEAGNQPQHF; clone_size: NA; v_call: TRBV7-9; d_call: NA; j_call: TRBJ1-5
cdr3_nt: TGTGCCAGCAGCTTAGATACAGGGGGCGATCCCCACAATGAGCAGTTCTTC; cdr3_aa: CASSLDTGGDPHNEQFF; clone_size: NA; v_call: TRBV7-2; d_call: TRBD1; j_call: TRBJ2-1
cdr3_nt: TGTGCCAGCAGCCAAAATTCACCCCTCCACTTT; cdr3_aa: CASSQNSPLHF; clone_size: NA; v_call: TRBV5-8; d_call: NA; j_call: TRBJ1-6
cdr3_nt: TGTGCCAGCAGCTCACAGGGGGCTGCTAACTATGGCTACACCTTC; cdr3_aa: CASSSQGAANYGYTF; clone_size: NA; v_call: TRBV7-6; d_call: TRBD1; j_call: TRBJ1-2
cdr3_nt: TGTGCCAGCAGCCCGACAGGGTTCCGTTACGAGCAGTACTTC; cdr3_aa: CASSPTGFRYEQYF; clone_size: NA; v_call: TRBV11-1; d_call: TRBD1; j_call: TRBJ2-7
cdr3_nt: TGCGCCAGCAGCCCTGACTACTTACAAGAGACCCAGTACTTC; cdr3_aa: CASSPDYLQETQYF; clone_size: once; v_call: TRBV5-1; d_call: NA; j_call: TRBJ2-5
cdr3_nt: TGCAGTGCTATTAAGCTAGATACGCAGTATTTT; cdr3_aa: CSAIKLDTQYF; clone_size: NA; v_call: TRBV20-1; d_call: NA; j_call: TRBJ2-3
cdr3_nt: TGCGCCAGCAGTTCCGGACAGATGAAGCAGTACTTC; cdr3_aa: CASSSGQMKQYF; clone_size: NA; v_call: TRBV10-1; d_call: NA; j_call: TRBJ2-7
cdr3_nt: TGTGCCAGCAGCTTAGTCCGGGACAAGAACACTGAAGCTTTCTTT; cdr3_aa: CASSLVRDKNTEAFF; clone_size: NA; v_call: TRBV11-2; d_call: NA; j_call: TRBJ1-1
cdr3_nt: TGCGCCAGCAGCCGGGTACCGGGACTAGCGGGCACAGATACGCAGTATTTT; cdr3_aa: CASSRVPGLAGTDTQYF; clone_size: NA; v_call: TRBV4-3; d_call: TRBD2; j_call: TRBJ2-3
cdr3_nt: TGTGCCAGCAGCTTAGACAAGGGACAGGGACAGCCCCAGCATTTT; cdr3_aa: CASSLDKGQGQPQHF; clone_size: NA; v_call: TRBV7-6; d_call: TRBD1; j_call: TRBJ1-5
cdr3_nt: TGTGCCAGCAGTTCCCGACAGGGAGGATCACCCCTCCACTTT; cdr3_aa: CASSSRQGGSPLHF; clone_size: NA; v_call: TRBV27; d_call: TRBD1; j_call: TRBJ1-6
cdr3_nt: TGTGCCAGCTCACCATTTGGGAGGACTGAAGCTTTCTTT; cdr3_aa: CASSPFGRTEAFF; clone_size: NA; v_call: TRBV18; d_call: NA; j_call: TRBJ1-1
cdr3_nt: TGTGCCAGCGAACACGGGGGGAACACCGGGGAGCTGTTTTTT; cdr3_aa: CASEHGGNTGELFF; clone_size: NA; v_call: TRBV6-9; d_call: NA; j_call: TRBJ2-2
cdr3_nt: TGTGCCAGCAGATCAGGATCAGATACGCAGTATTTT; cdr3_aa: CASRSGSDTQYF; clone_size: NA; v_call: TRBV12-3/TRBV12-4; d_call: NA; j_call: TRBJ2-3
cdr3_nt: TGTGCCAGCAGCTTCAGGACTAGTTCGGATACGCAGTATTTT; cdr3_aa: CASSFRTSSDTQYF; clone_size: NA; v_call: TRBV7-2; d_call: TRBD2; j_call: TRBJ2-3
cdr3_nt: TGTGCCAGCAACCTGGGACACTCCTACAATGAGCAGTTCTTC; cdr3_aa: CASNLGHSYNEQFF; clone_size: NA; v_call: TRBV11-2; d_call: NA; j_call: TRBJ2-1
cdr3_nt: TGTGCCAGCTCCCCAGGGCTTGATGAAAAACTGTTTTTT; cdr3_aa: CASSPGLDEKLFF; clone_size: NA; v_call: TRBV18; d_call: NA; j_call: TRBJ1-4
cdr3_nt: TGCAGCGTTGAAGATCGGACAGGGGGCCGTGGCTACACCTTC; cdr3_aa: CSVEDRTGGRGYTF; clone_size: once; v_call: TRBV29-1; d_call: TRBD1; j_call: TRBJ1-2
cdr3_nt: TGTGCCAGCAGCCAGGGTAGCGGGGAGTACAATGAGCAGTTCTTC; cdr3_aa: CASSQGSGEYNEQFF; clone_size: NA; v_call: TRBV3-1/TRBV3-2; d_call: TRBD2; j_call: TRBJ2-1
cdr3_nt: TGTGCCAGCAGCGGGACAGATAAAGAGACCCAGTACTTC; cdr3_aa: CASSGTDKETQYF; clone_size: NA; v_call: TRBV5-6; d_call: TRBD1; j_call: TRBJ2-5
cdr3_nt: TGCGCCAGCAGTTGGTCAGGGCCCTACAATGAGCAGTTCTTC; cdr3_aa: CASSWSGPYNEQFF; clone_size: NA; v_call: TRBV5-1; d_call: NA; j_call: TRBJ2-1